The source of this T cell receptor beta chain is a study of neoadjuvant nivolumab and ipilimumab in lung cancer. This CDR3 region has 16 residues. Looked up from germline, CDR1 is LNHDA and CDR2 is SQIVND (reference sequence). With 4 bases removed from V and 0 bases from J, the gap between germline ends came to 10 bases. Study-wide results and limits: Only two of four nivolumab-treated tumors gained richness and clonality by surgery.

A remark on this clone: The antigen is unknown.

Using immunoSEQ multiplex PCR, the repertoire was profiled, and TCRdb retains in-frame clones only, with some absent. The data show more than 25,000 clones, with roughly three quarters seen just once and around a sixth held by the top ten. The V and J genes are TRBV19 and TRBJ1-6; D is unresolved. The clonotype was recovered from an adult with non-small cell lung cancer. Specimen: tumor tissue, collected after neoadjuvant nivolumab, alone or with ipilimumab, at or shortly before surgery. The CDR3 sequence is CASSTEYFSYNSPLHF. The CDR3 DNA follows: TGTGCCAGTAGTACAGAATATTTCTCCTATAATTCACCCCTCCACTTT.